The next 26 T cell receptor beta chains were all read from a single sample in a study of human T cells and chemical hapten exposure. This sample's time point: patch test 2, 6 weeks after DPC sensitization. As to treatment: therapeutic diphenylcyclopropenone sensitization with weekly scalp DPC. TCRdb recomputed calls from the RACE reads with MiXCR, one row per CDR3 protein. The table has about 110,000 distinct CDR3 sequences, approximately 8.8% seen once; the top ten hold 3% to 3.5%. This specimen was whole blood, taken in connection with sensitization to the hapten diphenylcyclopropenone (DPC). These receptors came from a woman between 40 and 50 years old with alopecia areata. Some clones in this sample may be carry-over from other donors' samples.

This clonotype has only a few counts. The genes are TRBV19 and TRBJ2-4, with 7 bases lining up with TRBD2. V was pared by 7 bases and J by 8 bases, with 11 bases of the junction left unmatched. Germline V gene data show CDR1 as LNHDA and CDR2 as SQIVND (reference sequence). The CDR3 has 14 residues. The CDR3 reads CASTPGRGSDIQYF. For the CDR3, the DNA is TGTGCCAGTACTCCGGGGCGGGGGTCGGACATTCAGTACTTC.

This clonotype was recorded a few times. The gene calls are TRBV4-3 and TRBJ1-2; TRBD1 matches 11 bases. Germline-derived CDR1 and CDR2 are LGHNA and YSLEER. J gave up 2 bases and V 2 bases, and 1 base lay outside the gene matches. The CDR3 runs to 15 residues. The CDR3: CASSQRDRGNYGYTF. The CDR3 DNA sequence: TGCGCCAGCAGCCAACGGGACAGGGGGAACTATGGCTACACCTTC.

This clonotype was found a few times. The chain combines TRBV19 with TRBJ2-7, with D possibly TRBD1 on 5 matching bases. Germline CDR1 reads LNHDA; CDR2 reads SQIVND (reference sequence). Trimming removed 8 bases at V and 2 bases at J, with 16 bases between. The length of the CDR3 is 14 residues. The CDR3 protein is CASRSGAAAYEQYF. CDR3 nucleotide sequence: TGTGCCAGTCGAAGTGGGGCAGCCGCCTACGAGCAGTACTTC.

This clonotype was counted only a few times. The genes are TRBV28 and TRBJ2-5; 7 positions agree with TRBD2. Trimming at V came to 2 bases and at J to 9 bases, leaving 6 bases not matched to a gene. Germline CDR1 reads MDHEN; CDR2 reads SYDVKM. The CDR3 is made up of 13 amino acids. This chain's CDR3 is CASSLNLGRAQYF. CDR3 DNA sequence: TGTGCCAGCAGTTTAAATTTGGGGAGGGCCCAGTACTTC.

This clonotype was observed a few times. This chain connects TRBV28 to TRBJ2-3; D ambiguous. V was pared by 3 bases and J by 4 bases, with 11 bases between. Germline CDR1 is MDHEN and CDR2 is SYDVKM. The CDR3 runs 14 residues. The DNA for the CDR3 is TGTGCCAGCAGTTTGGGTCGTTACGCAGATACGCAGTATTTT. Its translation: CASSLGRYADTQYF.

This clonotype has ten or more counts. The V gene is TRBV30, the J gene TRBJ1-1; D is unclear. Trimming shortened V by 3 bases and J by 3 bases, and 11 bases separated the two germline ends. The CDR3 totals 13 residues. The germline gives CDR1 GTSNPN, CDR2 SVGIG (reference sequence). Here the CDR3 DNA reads TGTGCCTGGAGCCCTCCCCGCTACACTGAAGCTTTCTTT. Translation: CAWSPPRYTEAFF.

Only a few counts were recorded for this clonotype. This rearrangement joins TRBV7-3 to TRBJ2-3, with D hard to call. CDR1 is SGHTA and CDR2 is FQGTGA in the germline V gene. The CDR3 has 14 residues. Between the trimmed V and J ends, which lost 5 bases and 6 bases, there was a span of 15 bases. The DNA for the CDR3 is TGTGCCAGCAGCCCCACTACACGATGGGATACGCAGTATTTT. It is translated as CASSPTTRWDTQYF.

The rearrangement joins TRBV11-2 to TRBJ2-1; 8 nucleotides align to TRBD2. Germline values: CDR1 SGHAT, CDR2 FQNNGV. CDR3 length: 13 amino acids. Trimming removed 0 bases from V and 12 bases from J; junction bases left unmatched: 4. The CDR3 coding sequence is TGTGCCAGCAGCTTAGAACCGAGCGGGGGGCAGTTCTTC. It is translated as CASSLEPSGGQFF.

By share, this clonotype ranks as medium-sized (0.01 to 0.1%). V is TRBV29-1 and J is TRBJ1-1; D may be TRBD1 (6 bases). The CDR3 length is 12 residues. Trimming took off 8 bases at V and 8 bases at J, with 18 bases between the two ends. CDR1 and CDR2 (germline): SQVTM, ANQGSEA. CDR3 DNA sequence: TGCAGCTCCTTTTCAGGACAGCACGAAGCTTTCTTT. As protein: CSSFSGQHEAFF.

As DNA, the CDR3 is TGTGCCAGCGAAGGCGGGGGGCCGATGAGCAGTTTCTTC. Its translation: CASEGGGPMSSFF. The V call is TRBV2, the J call TRBJ2-1; 8 bases agree with TRBD2. V shed 8 bases, J shed 16 bases, and the junction held 16 bases outside the gene matches. The CDR3 is made up of 13 amino acids. CDR1 and CDR2 from the germline V gene are SNHLY and FYNNEI. Using reference TRBV2 and TRBJ2-1 for the parts outside the CDR3, the full variable domain is EPEVTQTPSHQVTQMGQEVILRCVPISNHLYFYWYRQILGQKVEFLVSFYNNEISEKSEIFDDQFSVERPDGSNFTLKIRSTKLEDSAMYFCASEGGGPMSSFFGPGTRLTVL.

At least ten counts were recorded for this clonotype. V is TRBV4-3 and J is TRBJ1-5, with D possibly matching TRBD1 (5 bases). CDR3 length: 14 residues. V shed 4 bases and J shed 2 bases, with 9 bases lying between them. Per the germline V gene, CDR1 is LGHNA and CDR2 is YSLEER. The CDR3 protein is CASSRDGRNQPQHF. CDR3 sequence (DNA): TGCGCCAGCAGCCGGGACGGACGCAATCAGCCCCAGCATTTT.

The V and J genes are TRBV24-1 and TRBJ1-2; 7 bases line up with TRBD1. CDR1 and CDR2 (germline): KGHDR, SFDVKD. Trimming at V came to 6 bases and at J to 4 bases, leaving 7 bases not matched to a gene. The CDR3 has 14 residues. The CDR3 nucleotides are TGTGCCACCAGTACGCACAGGGGTTCCTATGGCTACACCTTC. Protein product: CATSTHRGSYGYTF.

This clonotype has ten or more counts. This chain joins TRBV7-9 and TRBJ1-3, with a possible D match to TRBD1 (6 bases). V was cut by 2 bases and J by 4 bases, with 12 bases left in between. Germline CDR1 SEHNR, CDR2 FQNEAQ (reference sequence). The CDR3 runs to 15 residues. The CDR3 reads CASSLWGPVGNTIYF. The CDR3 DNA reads TGTGCCAGCAGCTTATGGGGGCCGGTGGGAAACACCATATATTTT.

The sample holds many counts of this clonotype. CDR3 DNA: TGCGCCAGCAGCCAAGTCGGTCCCAGGGAAGCGGTCGGCTACACCTTC. Translating gives CASSQVGPREAVGYTF. The V call is TRBV4-3, the J call TRBJ1-2; maybe TRBD1 (5 bases). The germline CDR1 and CDR2 sequences are LGHNA and YSLEER. V dropped 1 base and J dropped 8 bases, with 20 bases sitting between them. CDR3 length: 16 residues.

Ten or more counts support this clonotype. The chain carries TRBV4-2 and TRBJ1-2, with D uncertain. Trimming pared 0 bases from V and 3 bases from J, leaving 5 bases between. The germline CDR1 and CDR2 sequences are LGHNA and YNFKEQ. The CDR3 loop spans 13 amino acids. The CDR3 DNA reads TGTGCCAGCAGCCAAGATGGGGACTATGGCTACACCTTC. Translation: CASSQDGDYGYTF.

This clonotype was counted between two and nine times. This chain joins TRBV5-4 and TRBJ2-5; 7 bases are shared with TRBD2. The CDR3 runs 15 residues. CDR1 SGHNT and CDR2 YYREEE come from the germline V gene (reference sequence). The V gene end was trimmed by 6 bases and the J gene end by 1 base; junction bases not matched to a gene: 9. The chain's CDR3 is CASTLRRGTQETQYF. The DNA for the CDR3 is TGTGCCAGCACCCTCCGGCGGGGGACCCAAGAGACCCAGTACTTC.

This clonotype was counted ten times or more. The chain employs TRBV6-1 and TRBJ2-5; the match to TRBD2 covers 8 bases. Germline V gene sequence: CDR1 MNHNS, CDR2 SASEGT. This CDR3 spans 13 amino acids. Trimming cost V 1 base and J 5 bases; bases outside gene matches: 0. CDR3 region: CASSEGGGETQYF. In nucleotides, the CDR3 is TGTGCCAGCAGTGAAGGCGGGGGGGAGACCCAGTACTTC.

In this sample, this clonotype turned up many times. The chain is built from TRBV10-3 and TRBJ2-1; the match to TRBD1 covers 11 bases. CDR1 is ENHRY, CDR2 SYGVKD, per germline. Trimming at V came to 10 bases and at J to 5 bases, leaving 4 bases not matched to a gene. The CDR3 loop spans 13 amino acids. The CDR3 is CATGTGGDNEQFF. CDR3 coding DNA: TGTGCCACCGGGACAGGGGGTGACAATGAGCAGTTCTTC.

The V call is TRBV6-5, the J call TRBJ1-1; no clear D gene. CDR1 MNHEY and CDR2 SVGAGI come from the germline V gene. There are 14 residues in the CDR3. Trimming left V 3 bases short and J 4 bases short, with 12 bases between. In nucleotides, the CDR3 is TGTGCCAGCAGTTATAGCGGGATGGGCACTGAAGCTTTCTTT. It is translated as CASSYSGMGTEAFF.

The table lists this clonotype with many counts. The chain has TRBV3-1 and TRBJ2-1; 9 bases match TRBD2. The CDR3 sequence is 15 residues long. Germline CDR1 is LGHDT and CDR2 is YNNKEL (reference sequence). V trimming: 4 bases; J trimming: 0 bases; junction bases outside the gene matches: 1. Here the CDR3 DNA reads TGTGCCAGCAGCCGCGGGGGGGCCTCCTACAATGAGCAGTTCTTC. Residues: CASSRGGASYNEQFF.

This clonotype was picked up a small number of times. CDR3 amino acids: CASSPKAAFSYEQYF. In DNA form, the CDR3 reads TGTGCCAGCTCACCAAAGGCGGCGTTCTCCTACGAGCAGTACTTC. This chain links TRBV18 with TRBJ2-7, with unresolved D. Germline V gene lookup returns CDR1 KGHSH and CDR2 LQKENI. The ends were cut back, 2 bases at V and 0 bases at J, with 11 bases in the middle. This CDR3 is built from 15 residues. The full variable domain, its missing parts supplied by reference TRBV18 and TRBJ2-7, is NAGVMQNPRHLVRRRGQEARLRCSPMKGHSHVYWYRQLPEEGLKFMVYLQKENIIDESGMPKERFSAEFPKEGPSILRIQQVVRGDSAAYFCASSPKAAFSYEQYFGPGTRLTVT.

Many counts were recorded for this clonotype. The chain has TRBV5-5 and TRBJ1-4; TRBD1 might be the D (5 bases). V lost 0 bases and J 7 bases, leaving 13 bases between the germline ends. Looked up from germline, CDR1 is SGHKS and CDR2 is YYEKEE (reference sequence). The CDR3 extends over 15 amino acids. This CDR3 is CASSLVQGKVEKLFF. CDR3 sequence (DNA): TGTGCCAGCAGCTTGGTGCAGGGTAAAGTTGAAAAACTGTTTTTT.

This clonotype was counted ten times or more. The CDR3 sequence is CASSTSGGGTYEQYF. In nucleotides, the CDR3 is TGTGCCAGCAGTACTAGCGGGGGGGGGACCTACGAGCAGTACTTC. This chain uses TRBV27 with TRBJ2-7, with 13 bases that match TRBD2. This CDR3 region has 15 residues. The germline V gene encodes CDR1 MNHEY and CDR2 SMNVEV (reference sequence). After removal of 5 bases from V and 2 bases from J, the junction contained 3 bases not matched to a gene.

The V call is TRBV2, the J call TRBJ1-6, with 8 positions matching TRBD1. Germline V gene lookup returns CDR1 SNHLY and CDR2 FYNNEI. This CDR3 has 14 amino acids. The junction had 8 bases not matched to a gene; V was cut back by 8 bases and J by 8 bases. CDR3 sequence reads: CASGWTGRDSPLHF. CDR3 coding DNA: TGTGCCAGCGGATGGACAGGGCGGGATTCACCCCTCCACTTT.

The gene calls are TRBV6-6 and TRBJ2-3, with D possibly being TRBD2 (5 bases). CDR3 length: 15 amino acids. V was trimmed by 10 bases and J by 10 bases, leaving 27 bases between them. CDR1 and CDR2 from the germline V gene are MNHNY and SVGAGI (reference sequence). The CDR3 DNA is TGTGCCACCTCACCAGGAGGACTGTTGATAATGGCGCAGTATTTT. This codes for CATSPGGLLIMAQYF.

In DNA form, the CDR3 reads TGTGCCACCAGTGATTTCCCGGGACAGCCTGAGACCCAGTACTTC. It is translated as CATSDFPGQPETQYF. This chain connects TRBV24-1 to TRBJ2-5; 7 bases agree with TRBD1. In germline, CDR1 is KGHDR, CDR2 SFDVKD. Trimming removed 1 base from V and 5 bases from J; junction bases left unmatched: 6. CDR3 length: 15 residues.